The clone carrying this TCR beta chain has only a few counts. Its specificity is unknown. The sample comes from a study of cytomegalovirus exposure and HLA in healthy donors. General study findings and limits: Researchers reported in a later analysis that a missense DCLRE1C variant was tied to TCR beta V- and J-gene trimming.

Primers for the PCR totalled 60 Vbeta and 13 Jbeta. Profiling relied on immunoSEQ multiplex PCR, and the TCRdb table lists in-frame clones only, not all of them. Found here are 130,000 or so clones, 83% of them singletons; the top ten hold over 1.5%. The CDR3 is made up of 13 amino acids. J gave up 5 bases and V 9 bases, and 6 bases lay outside the gene matches. Looked up from germline, CDR1 is LNHDA and CDR2 is SQIVND (reference sequence). The sequencing input was PBMCs. The chain has TRBV19 and TRBJ2-2; TRBD1 agrees at 7 bases. This TCR came from a man aged 35-49 years in good health and CMV-seronegative. In DNA, the CDR3 is TGTGCCAGCGACAGGGTTGGGACCGGGGAGCTGTTTTTT. Protein sequence: CASDRVGTGELFF.